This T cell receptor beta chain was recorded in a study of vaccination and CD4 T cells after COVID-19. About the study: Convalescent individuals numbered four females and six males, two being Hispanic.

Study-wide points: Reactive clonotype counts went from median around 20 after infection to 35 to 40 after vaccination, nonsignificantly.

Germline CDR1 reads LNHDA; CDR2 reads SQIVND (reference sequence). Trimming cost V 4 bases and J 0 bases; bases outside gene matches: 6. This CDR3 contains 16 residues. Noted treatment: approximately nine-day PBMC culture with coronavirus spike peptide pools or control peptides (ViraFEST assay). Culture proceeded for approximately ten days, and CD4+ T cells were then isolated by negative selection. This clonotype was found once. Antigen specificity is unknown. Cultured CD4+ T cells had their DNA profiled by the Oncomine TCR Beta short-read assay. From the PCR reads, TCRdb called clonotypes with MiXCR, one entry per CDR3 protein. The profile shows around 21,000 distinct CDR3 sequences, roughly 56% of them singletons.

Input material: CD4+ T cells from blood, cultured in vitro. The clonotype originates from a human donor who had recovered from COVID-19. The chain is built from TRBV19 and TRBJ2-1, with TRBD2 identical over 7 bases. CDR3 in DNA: TGTGCCAGTAGTAGTCTAGCGGTGAGCTCCTACAATGAGCAGTTCTTC. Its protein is CASSSLAVSSYNEQFF.